This T cell receptor (beta chain) was documented in a study of molecular identifiers for immune sequencing clone quantification. Looking at the study overall: Replicates partitioned RNA from around 20,000 or 100,000 naive CD8 cells into five parts, sequencing four.

The CDR3 runs 16 residues. The J segment lost 2 bases and the V segment lost 3 bases, leaving 6 bases of the junction unmatched. From germline, CDR1 is MNHEY and CDR2 SMNVEV (reference sequence). This clonotype was picked up many times. Its antigen is as yet unknown. TCRdb recomputed calls from the PCR reads with MiXCR, one row per CDR3 protein. The table records approximately 54,000 distinct CDR3 sequences, around 25% of them present only once. Study-wide results and caveats: Spike-in Jurkat TCR RNA from a single cell reportedly registered among about a million naive cells. Identical barcode-sharing TCR molecules could lead to underestimated sizes for highly expanded clones.

Naive CD8 T cell sorting was performed on the CD8+CD4-CCR7+CD45RA+ phenotype. The V call is TRBV27, the J call TRBJ2-3, with 9 positions matching TRBD2. The receptor comes from a human donor in good health. Some libraries in this study had Jurkat cell RNA spiked in. Sample: naive CD8+ T cells from blood, with Jurkat cell RNA spiked in. Subset denoted: FACS-sorted CD8+CD4-CCR7+CD45RA+ naive T cells. DNA for the CDR3: TGTGCCAGCAGTTTGGCGGGGGGGAGTTTCACAGATACGCAGTATTTT. Its protein is CASSLAGGSFTDTQYF.